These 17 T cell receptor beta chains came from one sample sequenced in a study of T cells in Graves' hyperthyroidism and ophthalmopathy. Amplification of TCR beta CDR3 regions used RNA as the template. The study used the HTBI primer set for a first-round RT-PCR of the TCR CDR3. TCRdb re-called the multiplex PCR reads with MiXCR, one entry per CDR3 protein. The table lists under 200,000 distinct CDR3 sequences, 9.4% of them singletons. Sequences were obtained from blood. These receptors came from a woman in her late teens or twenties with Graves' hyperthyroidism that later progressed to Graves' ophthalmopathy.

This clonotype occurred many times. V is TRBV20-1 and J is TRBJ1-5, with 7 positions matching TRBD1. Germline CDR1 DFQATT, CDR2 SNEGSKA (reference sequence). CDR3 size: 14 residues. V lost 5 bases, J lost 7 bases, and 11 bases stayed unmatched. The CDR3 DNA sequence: TGCAGTGCTCGAACCCGACAGGGTCTACAGCCCCAGCATTTT. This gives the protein CSARTRQGLQPQHF.

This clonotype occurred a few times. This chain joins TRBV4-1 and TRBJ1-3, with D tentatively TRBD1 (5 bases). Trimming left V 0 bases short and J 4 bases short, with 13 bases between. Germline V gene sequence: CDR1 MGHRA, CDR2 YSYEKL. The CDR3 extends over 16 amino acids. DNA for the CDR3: TGCGCCAGCAGCCAAGATGGGGCAGGAATGGGAAACACCATATATTTT. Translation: CASSQDGAGMGNTIYF.

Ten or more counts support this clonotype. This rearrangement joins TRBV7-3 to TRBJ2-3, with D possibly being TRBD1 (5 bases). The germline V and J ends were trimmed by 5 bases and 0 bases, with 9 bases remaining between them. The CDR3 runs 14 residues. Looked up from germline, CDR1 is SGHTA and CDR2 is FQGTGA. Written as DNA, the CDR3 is TGTGCCAGCAGCCGGACACCGAGCACAGATACGCAGTATTTT. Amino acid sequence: CASSRTPSTDTQYF.

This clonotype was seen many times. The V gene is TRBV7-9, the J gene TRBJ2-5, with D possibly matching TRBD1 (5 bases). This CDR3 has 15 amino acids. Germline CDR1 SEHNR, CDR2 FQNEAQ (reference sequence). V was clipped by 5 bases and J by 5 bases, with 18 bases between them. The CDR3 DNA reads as TGTGCCAGCAGCCGGATGGCAGGGTTCAGGGAGACCCAGTACTTC. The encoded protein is CASSRMAGFRETQYF.

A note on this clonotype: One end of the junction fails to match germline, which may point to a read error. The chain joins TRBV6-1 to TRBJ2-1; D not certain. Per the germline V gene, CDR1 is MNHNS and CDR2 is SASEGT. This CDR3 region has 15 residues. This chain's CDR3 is CAGSENIGSYNEQFF. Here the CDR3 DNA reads TGTGCCGGCAGTGAAAATATCGGCTCCTACAATGAGCAGTTCTTC.

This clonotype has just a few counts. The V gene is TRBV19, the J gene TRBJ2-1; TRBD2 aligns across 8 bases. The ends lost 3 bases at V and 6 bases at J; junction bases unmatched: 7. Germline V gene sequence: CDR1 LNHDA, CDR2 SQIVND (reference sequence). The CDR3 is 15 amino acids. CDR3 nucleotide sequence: TGTGCCAGTAGTATGGCGGGGCGGGGGGTCAATGAGCAGTTCTTC. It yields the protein CASSMAGRGVNEQFF.

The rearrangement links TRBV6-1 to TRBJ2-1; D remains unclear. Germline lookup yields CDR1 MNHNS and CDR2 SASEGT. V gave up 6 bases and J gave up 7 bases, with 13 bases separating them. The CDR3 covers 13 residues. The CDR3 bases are TGTGCCAGCAGACCAAGGAGTGGGAATGAGCAGTTCTTC. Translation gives CASRPRSGNEQFF.

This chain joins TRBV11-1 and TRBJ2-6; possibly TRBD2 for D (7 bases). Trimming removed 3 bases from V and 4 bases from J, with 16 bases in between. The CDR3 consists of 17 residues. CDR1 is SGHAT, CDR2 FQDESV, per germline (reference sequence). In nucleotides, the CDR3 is TGTGCCAGCAGCTTCTTGGGGGGGCGATACGGGGCCAACGTCCTGACTTTC. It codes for CASSFLGGRYGANVLTF.

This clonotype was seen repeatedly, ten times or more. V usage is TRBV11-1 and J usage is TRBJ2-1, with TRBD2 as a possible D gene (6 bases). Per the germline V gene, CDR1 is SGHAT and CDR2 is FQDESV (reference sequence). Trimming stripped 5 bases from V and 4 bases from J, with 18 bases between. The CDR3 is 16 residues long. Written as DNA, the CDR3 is TGTGCCAGCAGCGAAGGGACTTCCATCATATACAATGAGCAGTTCTTC. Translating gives CASSEGTSIIYNEQFF.

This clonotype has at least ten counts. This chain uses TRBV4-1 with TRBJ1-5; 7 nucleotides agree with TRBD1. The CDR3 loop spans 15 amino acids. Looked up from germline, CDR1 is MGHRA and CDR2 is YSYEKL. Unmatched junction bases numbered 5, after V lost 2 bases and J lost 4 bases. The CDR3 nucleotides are TGCGCCAGCAGCCAAAACCGACAGGGAAATCAGCCCCAGCATTTT. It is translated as CASSQNRQGNQPQHF.

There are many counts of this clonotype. CDR3 in DNA: TGTGCCACCACGACAGGGATGGGTACCGGGGAGCTGTTTTTT. Translation gives CATTTGMGTGELFF. V and J are TRBV5-6 and TRBJ2-2; 7 positions agree with TRBD1. V shed 9 bases and J 5 bases; nucleotides not matched to a gene: 10. Per germline, CDR1 SGHDT and CDR2 YYEEEE. The CDR3 spans 14 residues.

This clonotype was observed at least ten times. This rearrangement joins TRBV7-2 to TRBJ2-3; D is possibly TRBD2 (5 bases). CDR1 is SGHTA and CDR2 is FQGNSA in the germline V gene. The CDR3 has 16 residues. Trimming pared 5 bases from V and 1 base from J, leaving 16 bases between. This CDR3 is CASSQRPGIGTDTQYF. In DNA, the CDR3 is TGTGCCAGCAGCCAAAGACCGGGGATTGGCACAGATACGCAGTATTTT. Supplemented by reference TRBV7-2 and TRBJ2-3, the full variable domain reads GAGVSQSPSNKVTEKGKDVELRCDPISGHTALYWYRQSLGQGLEFLIYFQGNSAPDKSGLPSDRFSAERTGGSVSTLTIQRTQQEDSAVYLCASSQRPGIGTDTQYFGPGTRLTVL.

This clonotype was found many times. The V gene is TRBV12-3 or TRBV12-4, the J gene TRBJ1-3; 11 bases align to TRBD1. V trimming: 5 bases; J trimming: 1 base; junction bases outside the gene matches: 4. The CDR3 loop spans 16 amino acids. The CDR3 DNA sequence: TGTGCCAGCAGTATGGGACAGGGGGTTTCTGGAAACACCATATATTTT. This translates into CASSMGQGVSGNTIYF.

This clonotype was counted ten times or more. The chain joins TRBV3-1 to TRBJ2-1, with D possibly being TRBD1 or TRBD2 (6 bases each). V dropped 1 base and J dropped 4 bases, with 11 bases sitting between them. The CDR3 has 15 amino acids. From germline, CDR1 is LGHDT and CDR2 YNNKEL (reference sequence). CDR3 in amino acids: CASSQAEGGYNEQFF. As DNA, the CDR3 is TGTGCCAGCAGCCAAGCAGAGGGGGGATACAATGAGCAGTTCTTC.

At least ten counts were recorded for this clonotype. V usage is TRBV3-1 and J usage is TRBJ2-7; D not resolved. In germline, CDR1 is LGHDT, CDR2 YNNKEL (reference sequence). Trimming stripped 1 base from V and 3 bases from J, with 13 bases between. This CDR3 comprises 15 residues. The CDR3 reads CASSQGPRGFYEQYF. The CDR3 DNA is TGTGCCAGCAGCCAAGGGCCCAGAGGCTTCTACGAGCAGTACTTC.

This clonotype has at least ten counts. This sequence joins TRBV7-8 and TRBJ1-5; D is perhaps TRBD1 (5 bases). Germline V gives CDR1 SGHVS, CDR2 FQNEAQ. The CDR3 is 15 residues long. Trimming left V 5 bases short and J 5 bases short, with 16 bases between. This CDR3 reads CASSRGAREYQPQHF. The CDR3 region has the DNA TGTGCCAGCAGCAGAGGGGCGAGGGAGTATCAGCCCCAGCATTTT.

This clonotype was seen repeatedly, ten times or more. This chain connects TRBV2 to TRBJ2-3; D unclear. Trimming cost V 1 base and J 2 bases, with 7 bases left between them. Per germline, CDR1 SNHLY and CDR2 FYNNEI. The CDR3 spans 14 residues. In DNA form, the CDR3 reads TGTGCCAGCAGTGAAGGAATAACCACAGATACGCAGTATTTT. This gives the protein CASSEGITTDTQYF.